This T cell receptor (beta chain) was observed in a study of T cells after yellow fever vaccination. The wider study: SMART-Seq v4 Ultra Low Input served to prepare low-cell-number fractions. Whole-study results and caveats: Booster sampling recovered most clones from primary vaccination (96% CD4, 88% CD8). Although most clonotypes did not, a small share appeared in both CD4 and CD8 compartments. Within FACS-sorted repertoires, abundant clonotypes contaminating from the bulk population could be present.

Each CDR3 protein is one row after TCRdb ran MiXCR on the 5' RACE reads. Seen here are some 560,000 distinct CDR3 sequences, 15% to 20% observed once, and the top ten hold 13% to 15%. Trimming cost V 1 base and J 8 bases, with 14 bases left between them. Germline assignment: CDR1 SGHAT and CDR2 FQNNGV. The CDR3 consists of 15 residues. This clonotype was counted between two and nine times. The antigen is undetermined. This clonotype originated in a man under 40 who received the YFV17D yellow fever vaccine. The V call is TRBV11-2, the J call TRBJ1-4; D is possibly TRBD1 (5 bases). The specimen was PBMCs, collected 15 days after the yellow fever booster vaccination. CDR3 residues: CASSLVPPRGEKLFF. CDR3 bases: TGTGCCAGCAGCTTAGTACCCCCCCGGGGGGAAAAACTGTTTTTT.